This passage covers 2 T cell receptor beta chains from one sample sequenced in a study of T-cell reconstitution after alpha-beta-depleted transplantation in children. It was with unique molecular identifiers that the TCRbeta library was prepared. TCRdb fed the PCR reads into MiXCR, producing one record per CDR3 protein. The profile shows under 85,000 distinct CDR3 sequences, about a sixth of them singletons. Specimen: PBMCs, mostly from graft donor cells, collected 360 days after TCRalphabeta/CD19-depleted stem cell transplant. Source of these receptors: a male patient aged 2 to 9 who had a stem cell transplant for acute lymphoblastic leukemia, so the T cells may come from the graft donor.

The chain joins TRBV5-6 to TRBJ2-1; the D gene is possibly TRBD2 (6 bases). This CDR3 spans 15 amino acids. The germline CDR1 and CDR2 sequences are SGHDT and YYEEEE. Trimming cost V 1 base and J 5 bases, with 13 bases left between them. CDR3 sequence: CASSLNGRPHNEQFF. As DNA, the CDR3 is TGTGCCAGCAGCTTGAATGGGAGGCCCCACAATGAGCAGTTCTTC.

This clonotype was seen many times. The chain joins TRBV10-3 to TRBJ1-5; D not certain. Germline loops: CDR1 ENHRY, CDR2 SYGVKD. Trimming took 5 bases from V and 6 from J, leaving 11 bases between them. The CDR3 contains 13 residues. The CDR3, as DNA: TGTGCCATCAGTCAATCTGGGGTTCAGCCCCAGCATTTT. It specifies CAISQSGVQPQHF.